Below are 3 T cell receptor beta chains sequenced from a single sample in a study of blood T cell repertoires in COVID-19. The method was immunoSEQ multiplex PCR; TCRdb's version includes in-frame clones alone and lacks a portion of them. The data contain 250,000 to 300,000 clones, around 83% of them seen just once; the ten biggest clones take up 5.7%. The source material was peripheral blood. The receptors stem from a man older than 75 with acute or convalescent COVID-19.

A remark on this clone: Other DNA sequences within the sample encode an identical CDR3. DNA of the CDR3: TGCGCCAGCAGCTTGGGCCAGGGCAACTACGAGCAGTACTTC. This translates into CASSLGQGNYEQYF. The chain has TRBV5-1 and TRBJ2-7; tentatively, D is TRBD1 (5 bases). The ends were cut back, 0 bases at V and 3 bases at J, with 10 bases in the middle. Germline CDR1 and CDR2: SGHRS and YFSETQ. The CDR3 length is 14 residues.

The chain has TRBV3-1 (or the pseudogene TRBV3-2) and TRBJ1-1; D remains unclear. Between the trimmed V and J ends, which lost 4 bases and 4 bases, there was a span of 7 bases. This CDR3 region has 12 residues. CDR1 is LGHDT, CDR2 YNNKEL, per germline (reference sequence). The CDR3 loop is CASSRWSTEAFF. The CDR3 nucleotides read TGTGCCAGCAGCCGTTGGAGCACTGAAGCTTTCTTT.

The rearrangement uses TRBV5-1 and TRBJ2-5; 9 bases agree with TRBD1. The V and J ends lost 4 bases and 2 bases, in that order; junction bases with no gene match: 3. The germline V gene has CDR1 SGHRS and CDR2 YFSETQ. The CDR3 is made up of 14 amino acids. CDR3 loop: CASSGGTGQETQYF. The CDR3 DNA reads TGCGCCAGCAGCGGTGGGACAGGGCAAGAGACCCAGTACTTC.